The entry below gives a single TCR beta chain sequence along with its context. Antigen specificity is unknown. This record comes from a study of beta chain features in type 1 diabetes. General study findings and limits: Insertions at VDJ junctions were less frequent in type 1 diabetes patients. These patients also deleted more nucleotides at the same junctions.

The entirety of the isolated RNA underwent reverse transcription, so expressed TCRB transcripts were sequenced. Method: immunoSEQ multiplex PCR; TCRdb's copy keeps in-frame clones and lacks some. The data show under 400,000 clones, 10% to 15% seen once. Germline V gene sequence: CDR1 SGHDN, CDR2 FVKESK. The CDR3 length is 15 residues. Between the trimmed V and J ends, which lost 2 bases and 3 bases, there was a span of 13 bases. The J gene is TRBJ2-5, the V gene TRBV14; the D gene is possibly TRBD1 (6 bases). Sequencing was performed on naive CD4+ T cells from blood. The sequence derives from a man younger than 35 in good health. In DNA, the CDR3 is TGTGCCAGCAGCCAATACCACGGGACAAAAGAGACCCAGTACTTC. It encodes CASSQYHGTKETQYF.